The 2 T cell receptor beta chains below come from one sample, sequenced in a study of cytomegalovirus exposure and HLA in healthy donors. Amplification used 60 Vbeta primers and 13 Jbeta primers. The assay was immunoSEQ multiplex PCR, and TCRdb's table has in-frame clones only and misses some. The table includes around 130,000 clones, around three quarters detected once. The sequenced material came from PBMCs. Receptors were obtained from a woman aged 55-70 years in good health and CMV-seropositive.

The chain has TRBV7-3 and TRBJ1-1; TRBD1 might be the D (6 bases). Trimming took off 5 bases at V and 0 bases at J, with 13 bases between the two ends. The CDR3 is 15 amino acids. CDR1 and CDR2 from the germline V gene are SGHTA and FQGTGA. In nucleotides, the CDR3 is TGTGCCAGCAGCCGAGGAACAGGGCTGAACACTGAAGCTTTCTTT. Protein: CASSRGTGLNTEAFF.

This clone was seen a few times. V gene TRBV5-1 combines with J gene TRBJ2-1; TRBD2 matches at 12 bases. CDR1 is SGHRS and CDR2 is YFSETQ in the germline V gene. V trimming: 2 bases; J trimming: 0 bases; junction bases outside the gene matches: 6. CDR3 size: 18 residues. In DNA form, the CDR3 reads TGCGCCAGCAGCTTCACTAGCGGGGGGCCGAGCTCCTACAATGAGCAGTTCTTC. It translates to CASSFTSGGPSSYNEQFF.